This T cell receptor (beta chain) emerged from a study of blood T cell repertoires in COVID-19. Whole-study context: T cells, B-cell-depleted T cells, or PBMCs provided the cDNA or gDNA that served as material.

Note on this clone: Within the sample, other DNA sequences also encode this same CDR3.

Profiling relied on immunoSEQ multiplex PCR, and the TCRdb table lists in-frame clones only, not all of them. The sample lists about 290,000 clones; around nine tenths were seen once. Trimming shortened V by 3 bases and J by 1 base, and 6 bases separated the two germline ends. The V gene's germline CDR1 is MNHEY and CDR2 SMNVEV (reference sequence). This CDR3 region has 13 residues. Specimen: PBMCs or T cells enriched from blood (not recorded which). The chain links TRBV27 to TRBJ1-1; D uncertain. The sequence was collected from a woman between 35 and 50 years old who had recovered from COVID-19. The CDR3 loop reads CASSFIRNTEAFF. The CDR3 nucleotides are TGTGCCAGCAGTTTTATCCGGAACACTGAAGCTTTCTTT.